This T cell receptor beta chain was identified in a study of cytomegalovirus exposure and HLA in healthy donors. The PCR had 60 Vbeta and 13 Jbeta primers. Clones were read by immunoSEQ multiplex PCR, and TCRdb kept only the in-frame ones, dropping some. The sample includes 60,000 to 85,000 clones, roughly four fifths seen only once; the top ten take 9.5% to 13%. The V gene's germline CDR1 is MNHEY and CDR2 SMNVEV (reference sequence). This CDR3 region has 13 residues. Comments on this clone: Its cognate antigen is unknown.

Whole-study results and caveats: In vitro checks showed that a few CMV-associated chains really do target CMV antigens.

The origin of this receptor is a male donor in good health and CMV-seropositive. The J gene is TRBJ2-5, the V gene TRBV27, with D tentatively TRBD1 (6 bases). The DNA end is a closer match to TRBJ2-7, so the J assignment may be wrong. The material sequenced was PBMCs. The CDR3 reads CASSLDSSYEQYF. The DNA for the CDR3 is TGTGCCAGCAGTCTGGACAGTTCCTACGAGCAGTACTTC.